The clone carrying this T cell receptor beta chain was recorded many times. The V gene end was trimmed by 4 bases and the J gene end by 1 base; junction bases not matched to a gene: 10. The CDR3 length is 16 residues. CDR1 is SGDLS, CDR2 YYNGEE, per germline. Unique molecular identifiers were used to barcode this TCRbeta library. TCRdb reprocessed the PCR reads with MiXCR, giving one entry per CDR3 protein. The sample has about 460,000 distinct CDR3 sequences, roughly an eighth seen once; the top ten hold approximately 5.4%. These data are taken from a study of T-cell reconstitution after alpha-beta-depleted transplantation in children.

The sequenced sample was PBMCs from the stem cell graft donor, obtained from the stem cell graft. The sequence was collected from a human donor who donated a stem cell graft to a child with combined immunodeficiency. This chain connects TRBV9 to TRBJ1-1, with 7 bases matching TRBD1. In DNA, the CDR3 is TGTGCCAGCAGCTCAAGTGAGACAGGGACGAACACTGAAGCTTTCTTT. Amino acid sequence: CASSSSETGTNTEAFF.